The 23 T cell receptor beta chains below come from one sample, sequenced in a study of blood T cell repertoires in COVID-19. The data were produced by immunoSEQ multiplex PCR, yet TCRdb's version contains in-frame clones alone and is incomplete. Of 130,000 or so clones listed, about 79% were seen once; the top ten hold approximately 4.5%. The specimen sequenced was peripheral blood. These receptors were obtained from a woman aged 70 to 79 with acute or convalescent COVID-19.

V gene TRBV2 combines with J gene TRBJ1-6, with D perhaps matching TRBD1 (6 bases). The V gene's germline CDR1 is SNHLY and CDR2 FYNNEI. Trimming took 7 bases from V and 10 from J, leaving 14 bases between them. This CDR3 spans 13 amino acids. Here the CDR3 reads CASNRGAGSPLHF. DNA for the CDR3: TGTGCCAGCAACCGGGGGGCTGGCTCACCCCTCCACTTT.

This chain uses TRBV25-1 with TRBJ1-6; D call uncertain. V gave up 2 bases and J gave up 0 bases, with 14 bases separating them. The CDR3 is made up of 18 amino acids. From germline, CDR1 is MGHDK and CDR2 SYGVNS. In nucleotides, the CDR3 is TGTGCCAGCAGTGAAGGGAGGGCTCTAGGCTCCTATAATTCACCCCTCCACTTT. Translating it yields CASSEGRALGSYNSPLHF.

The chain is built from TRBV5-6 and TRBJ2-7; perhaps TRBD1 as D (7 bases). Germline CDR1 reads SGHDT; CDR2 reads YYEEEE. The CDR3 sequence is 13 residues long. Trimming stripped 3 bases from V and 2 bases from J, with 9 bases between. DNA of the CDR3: TGTGCCAGCAGCTCAGGGGGGCCCTACGAGCAGTACGTC. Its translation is CASSSGGPYEQYV.

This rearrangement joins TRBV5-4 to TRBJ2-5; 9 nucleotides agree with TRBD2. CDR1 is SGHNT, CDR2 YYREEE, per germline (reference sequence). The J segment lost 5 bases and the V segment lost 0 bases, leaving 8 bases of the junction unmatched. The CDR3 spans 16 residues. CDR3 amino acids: CASSLAAGGRRETQYF. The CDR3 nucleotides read TGTGCCAGCAGCTTGGCAGCGGGGGGCCGGAGGGAGACCCAGTACTTC.

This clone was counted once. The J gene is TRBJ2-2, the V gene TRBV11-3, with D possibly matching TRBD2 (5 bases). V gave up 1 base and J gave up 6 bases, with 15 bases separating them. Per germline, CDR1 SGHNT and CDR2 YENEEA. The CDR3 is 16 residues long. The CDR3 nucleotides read TGTGCCAGCAGCTTAGTGAGGGTTGAGGGCCCCGGGGAGCTGTTTTTT. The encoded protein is CASSLVRVEGPGELFF.

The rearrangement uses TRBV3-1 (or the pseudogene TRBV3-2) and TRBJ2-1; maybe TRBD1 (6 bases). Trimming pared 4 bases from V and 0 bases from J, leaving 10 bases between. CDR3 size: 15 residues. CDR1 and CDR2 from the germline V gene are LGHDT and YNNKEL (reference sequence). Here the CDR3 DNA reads TGTGCCAGCAGCCTACAGGGTGGCTCCTACAATGAGCAGTTCTTC. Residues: CASSLQGGSYNEQFF.

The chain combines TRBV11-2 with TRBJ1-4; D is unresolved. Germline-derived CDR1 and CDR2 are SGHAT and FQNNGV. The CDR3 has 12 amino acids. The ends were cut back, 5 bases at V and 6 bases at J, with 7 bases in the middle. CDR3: CASSPSHEKLFF. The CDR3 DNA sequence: TGTGCCAGCAGCCCCTCTCATGAAAAACTGTTTTTT.

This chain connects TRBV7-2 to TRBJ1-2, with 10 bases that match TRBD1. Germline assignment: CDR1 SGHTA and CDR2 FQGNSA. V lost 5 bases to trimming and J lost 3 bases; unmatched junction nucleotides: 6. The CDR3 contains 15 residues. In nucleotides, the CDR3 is TGTGCCAGCAGCCCCGGACAGGGGGGATACTATGGCTACACCTTC. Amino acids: CASSPGQGGYYGYTF.

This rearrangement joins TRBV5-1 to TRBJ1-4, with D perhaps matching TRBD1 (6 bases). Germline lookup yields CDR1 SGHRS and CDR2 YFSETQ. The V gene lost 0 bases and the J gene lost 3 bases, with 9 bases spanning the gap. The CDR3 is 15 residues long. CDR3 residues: CASSLAGQPNEKLFF. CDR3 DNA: TGCGCCAGCAGCTTGGCCGGACAGCCTAATGAAAAACTGTTTTTT. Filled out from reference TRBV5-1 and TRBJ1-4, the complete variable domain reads KAGVTQTPRYLIKTRGQQVTLSCSPISGHRSVSWYQQTPGQGLQFLFEYFSETQRNKGNFPGRFSGRQFSNSRSEMNVSTLELGDSALYLCASSLAGQPNEKLFFGSGTQLSVL.

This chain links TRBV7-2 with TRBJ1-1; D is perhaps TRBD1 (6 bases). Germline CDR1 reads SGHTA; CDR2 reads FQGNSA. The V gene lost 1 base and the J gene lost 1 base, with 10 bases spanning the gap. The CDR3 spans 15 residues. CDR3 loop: CASSLGGTTNTEAFF. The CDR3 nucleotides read TGTGCCAGCAGCTTAGGAGGGACAACGAACACTGAAGCTTTCTTT.

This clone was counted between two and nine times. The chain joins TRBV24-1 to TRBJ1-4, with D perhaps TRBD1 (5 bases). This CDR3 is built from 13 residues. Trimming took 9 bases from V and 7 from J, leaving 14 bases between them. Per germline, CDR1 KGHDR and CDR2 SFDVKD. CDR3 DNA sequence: TGTGCCACCTCGCGCGGGGGTGCTGAAAAACTGTTTTTT. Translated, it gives CATSRGGAEKLFF.

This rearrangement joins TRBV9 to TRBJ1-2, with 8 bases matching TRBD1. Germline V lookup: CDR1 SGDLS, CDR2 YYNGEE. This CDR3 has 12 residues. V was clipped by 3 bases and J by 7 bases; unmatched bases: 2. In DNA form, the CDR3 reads TGTGCCAGCAGCGCCGACAGGGGTGGCTACACCTTC. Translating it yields CASSADRGGYTF.

The CDR3 reads CASSPEHRGTFYNEQFF. The CDR3 DNA reads as TGCGCCAGCAGCCCAGAACACAGGGGGACTTTTTACAATGAGCAGTTCTTC. J is TRBJ2-1 and V is TRBV4-3; 8 bases agree with TRBD1. The germline CDR1 and CDR2 sequences are LGHNA and YSLEER. The CDR3 extends over 17 amino acids. After removal of 4 bases from V and 4 bases from J, the junction contained 12 bases not matched to a gene.

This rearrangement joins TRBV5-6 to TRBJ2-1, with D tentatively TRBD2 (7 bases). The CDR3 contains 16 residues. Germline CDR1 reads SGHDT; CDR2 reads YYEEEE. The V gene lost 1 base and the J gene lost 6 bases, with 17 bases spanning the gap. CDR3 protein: CASSLFLGGRLNEQFF. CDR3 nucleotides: TGTGCCAGCAGCTTGTTTCTCGGGGGGCGACTCAATGAGCAGTTCTTC.

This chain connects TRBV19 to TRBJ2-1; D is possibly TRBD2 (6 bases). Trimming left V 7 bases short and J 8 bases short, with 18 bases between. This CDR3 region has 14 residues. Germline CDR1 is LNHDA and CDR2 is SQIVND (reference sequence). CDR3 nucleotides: TGTGCCAGTAACCGGGACTTCGGAGAGGATGAGCAGTTCTTC. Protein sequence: CASNRDFGEDEQFF.

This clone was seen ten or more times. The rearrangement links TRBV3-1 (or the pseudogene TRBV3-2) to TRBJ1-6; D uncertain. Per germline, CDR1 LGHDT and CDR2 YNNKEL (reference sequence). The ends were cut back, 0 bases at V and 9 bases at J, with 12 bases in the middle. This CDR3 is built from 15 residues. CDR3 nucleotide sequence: TGTGCCAGCAGCCAAGAGCTGAGGCCTGGTTCACCCCTCCACTTT. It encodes CASSQELRPGSPLHF.

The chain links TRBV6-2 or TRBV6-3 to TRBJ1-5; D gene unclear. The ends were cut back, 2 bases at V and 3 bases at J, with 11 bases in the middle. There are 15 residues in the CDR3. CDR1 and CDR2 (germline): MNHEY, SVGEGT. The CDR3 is CASSYERRDNQPQHF. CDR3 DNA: TGTGCCAGCAGTTACGAGAGGCGCGACAATCAGCCCCAGCATTTT.

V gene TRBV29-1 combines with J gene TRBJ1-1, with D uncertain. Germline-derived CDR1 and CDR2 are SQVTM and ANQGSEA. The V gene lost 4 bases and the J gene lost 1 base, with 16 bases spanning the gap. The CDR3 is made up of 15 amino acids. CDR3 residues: CSVALGPRRNTEAFF. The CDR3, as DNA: TGCAGCGTTGCATTAGGTCCACGGAGGAACACTGAAGCTTTCTTT.

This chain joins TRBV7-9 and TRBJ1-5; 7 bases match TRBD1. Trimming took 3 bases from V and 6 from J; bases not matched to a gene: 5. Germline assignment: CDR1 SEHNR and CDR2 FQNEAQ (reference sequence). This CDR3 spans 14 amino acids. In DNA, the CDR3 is TGTGCCAGCAGCTTGACAGGGTATGGTCAGCCCCAGCATTTT. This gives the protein CASSLTGYGQPQHF.

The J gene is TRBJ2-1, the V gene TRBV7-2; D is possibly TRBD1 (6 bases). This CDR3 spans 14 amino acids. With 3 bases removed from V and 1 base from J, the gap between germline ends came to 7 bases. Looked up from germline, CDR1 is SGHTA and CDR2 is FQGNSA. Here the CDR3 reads CASSFDRSYNEQFF. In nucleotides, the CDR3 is TGTGCCAGCAGCTTTGACAGGTCCTACAATGAGCAGTTCTTC.

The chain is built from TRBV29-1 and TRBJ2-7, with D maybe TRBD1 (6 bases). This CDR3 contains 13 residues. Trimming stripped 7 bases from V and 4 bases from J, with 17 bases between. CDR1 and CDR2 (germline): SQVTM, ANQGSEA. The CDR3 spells CSAQQGASYEQYF. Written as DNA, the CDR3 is TGCAGCGCCCAACAGGGAGCGAGTTACGAGCAGTACTTC.

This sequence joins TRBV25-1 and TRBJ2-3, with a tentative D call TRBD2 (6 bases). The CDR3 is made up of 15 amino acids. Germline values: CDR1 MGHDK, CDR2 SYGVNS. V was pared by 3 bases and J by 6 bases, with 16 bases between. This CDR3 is CASSDGRDLLDTQYF. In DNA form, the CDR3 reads TGTGCCAGCAGTGACGGCAGGGACTTATTGGATACGCAGTATTTT. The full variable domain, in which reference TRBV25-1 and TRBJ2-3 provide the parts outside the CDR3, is EADIYQTPRYLVIGTGKKITLECSQTMGHDKMYWYQQDPGMELHLIHYSYGVNSTEKGDLSSESTVSRIRTEHFPLTLESARPSHTSQYLCASSDGRDLLDTQYFGPGTRLTVL.

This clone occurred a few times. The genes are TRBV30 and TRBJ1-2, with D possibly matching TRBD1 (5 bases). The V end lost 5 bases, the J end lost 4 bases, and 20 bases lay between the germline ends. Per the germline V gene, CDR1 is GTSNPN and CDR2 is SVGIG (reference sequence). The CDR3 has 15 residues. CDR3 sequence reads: CAWETRGSWGYGYTF. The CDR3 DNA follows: TGTGCCTGGGAAACAAGGGGCTCATGGGGCTATGGCTACACCTTC.